Each of the 18 T cell receptor beta chains below was sequenced from the same sample in a study of blood T cell repertoires in COVID-19 (dated by TCRdb to 2020 to 2021). Library prep was done by the immunoSEQ multiplex PCR assay. TCRdb took this table from immuneACCESS and kept in-frame rearrangements with V and J called. Such tables lack part of the clones; where checked against another copy, unresolved V genes explain under half of the gap, and the rest is unexplained. Across this sample there are roughly 100,000 clones, with about nine tenths seen only once. The ten largest make up approximately 5% of the sample. Material: peripheral blood. The receptor set was obtained from a woman aged 45-60 years with COVID-19, enrolled during active disease.

This clone was counted a single time. The rearrangement links TRBV29-1 to TRBJ1-4; tentative D call: TRBD1 (6 bases). The CDR3 extends over 12 amino acids. V was cut by 7 bases and J by 5 bases, with 11 bases left in between. Germline V gene lookup returns CDR1 SQVTM and CDR2 ANQGSEA. CDR3 amino acids: CSDRTVNEKLFF. CDR3 nucleotide sequence: TGCAGCGACAGGACAGTAAATGAAAAACTGTTTTTT.

The chain couples TRBV6-5 to TRBJ2-5; 10 bases are a match to TRBD1. The V and J ends lost 1 base and 10 bases, in that order; junction bases with no gene match: 6. Germline-derived CDR1 and CDR2 are MNHEY and SVGAGI. The CDR3 sequence is 14 residues long. The CDR3 sequence: CASSYLRDRGVQYF. Here the CDR3 DNA reads TGTGCCAGCAGTTACTTAAGGGACAGGGGCGTCCAGTACTTC.

The chain combines TRBV27 with TRBJ1-1; TRBD1 might be the D (5 bases). The germline V gene has CDR1 MNHEY and CDR2 SMNVEV (reference sequence). Trimming took 3 bases from V and 0 from J, leaving 11 bases between them. The CDR3 totals 15 residues. The CDR3 DNA reads as TGTGCCAGCAGTTTTCGACAGAGTGTGAACACTGAAGCTTTCTTT. It yields the protein CASSFRQSVNTEAFF.

This clone was recorded once. J is TRBJ2-1 and V is TRBV11-2, with a possible D match to TRBD1 (5 bases). V dropped 5 bases and J dropped 4 bases, with 12 bases sitting between them. Looked up from germline, CDR1 is SGHAT and CDR2 is FQNNGV. The CDR3 extends over 14 amino acids. This CDR3 is CASSPTGAYNEQFF. CDR3 DNA: TGTGCCAGCAGCCCAACAGGCGCGTACAATGAGCAGTTCTTC.

The chain recombines TRBV12-1 with TRBJ1-1; the table gives TRBD1 as D, unverified against the DNA. TRBV12-1 is a pseudogene locus. This CDR3 has 14 residues. In DNA form, the CDR3 reads TGTGCCAGCAGCTCAGACACTGAGAACACTGAAGCTTTCTTT. Its protein is CASSSDTENTEAFF.

V usage is TRBV7-3 and J usage is TRBJ2-1; D uncertain. The CDR3 length is 15 residues. CDR1 and CDR2 (germline): SGHTA, FQGTGA. V shed 1 base and J shed 4 bases, with 11 bases lying between them. The CDR3: CASSLNPSRYNEQFF. The DNA for the CDR3 is TGTGCCAGCAGCTTAAACCCCTCTAGGTACAATGAGCAGTTCTTC.

This chain joins TRBV7-9 and TRBJ2-5; TRBD1 matches at 7 bases. The junction had 4 bases not matched to a gene; V was cut back by 5 bases and J by 1 base. CDR3 size: 14 residues. Germline lookup yields CDR1 SEHNR and CDR2 FQNEAQ (reference sequence). CDR3 sequence (DNA): TGTGCCAGCAGCCGAGACAGGGCCCAAGAGACCCAGTACTTC. This encodes CASSRDRAQETQYF.

This rearrangement joins TRBV6-1 to TRBJ2-3; 10 bases are shared with TRBD2. From germline, CDR1 is MNHNS and CDR2 SASEGT. Germline trimming cut 4 bases from V and 2 bases from J; bases unmatched to any gene: 6. CDR3 length: 16 residues. CDR3 DNA: TGTGCCAGCAGTGGACTAGCGGGTAAAGCCACAGATACGCAGTATTTT. Translated, it gives CASSGLAGKATDTQYF.

The chain is built from TRBV24-1 and TRBJ1-2; D ambiguous. There are 16 residues in the CDR3. V was cut by 3 bases and J by 4 bases, with 17 bases left in between. Per the germline V gene, CDR1 is KGHDR and CDR2 is SFDVKD. For the CDR3, the DNA is TGTGCCACCAGTGATCCGACGAGGGCTGGAACCTATGGCTACACCTTC. Amino acids: CATSDPTRAGTYGYTF.

The rearrangement links TRBV2 to TRBJ2-7; TRBD1 matches 11 bases. Germline V gives CDR1 SNHLY, CDR2 FYNNEI. The CDR3 has 17 residues. V lost 5 bases and J lost 5; bases outside the gene matches: 14. The CDR3, as DNA: TGTGCCAGCAGTTTAGGGACAGGGGGTTCCCCCCTCCACGAGCAGTACTTC. Protein sequence: CASSLGTGGSPLHEQYF.

This chain connects TRBV5-1 to TRBJ2-1; 14 nucleotides align to TRBD2. V shed 1 base, J shed 7 bases, and the junction held 4 bases outside the gene matches. The CDR3 extends over 16 amino acids. CDR1 and CDR2 (germline): SGHRS, YFSETQ. The CDR3 loop is CASSLLGLAGVNEQFF. The CDR3 nucleotides read TGCGCCAGCAGCTTGCTGGGACTAGCGGGGGTAAATGAGCAGTTCTTC.

J is TRBJ1-5 and V is TRBV27; D is uncertain. Trimming took 0 bases from V and 3 from J, leaving 9 bases between them. Germline assignment: CDR1 MNHEY and CDR2 SMNVEV (reference sequence). There are 15 residues in the CDR3. The CDR3 DNA sequence: TGTGCCAGCAGTTTATCGCGGCTCTACAATCAGCCCCAGCATTTT. Its protein is CASSLSRLYNQPQHF.

This rearrangement joins TRBV5-5 to TRBJ2-5, with 7 positions matching TRBD1. Germline V CDR1 and CDR2: SGHKS, YYEKEE (reference sequence). The CDR3 spans 14 residues. The V and J ends lost 4 bases and 2 bases, in that order; junction bases with no gene match: 5. The CDR3 here is CASSPGTEQETQYF. The DNA for the CDR3 is TGTGCCAGCAGCCCAGGGACAGAACAAGAGACCCAGTACTTC.

The V gene is TRBV4-1, the J gene TRBJ2-2; 11 bases are shared with TRBD2. V lost 2 bases to trimming and J lost 1 base; unmatched junction nucleotides: 3. CDR1 MGHRA and CDR2 YSYEKL come from the germline V gene. The CDR3 runs 17 residues. The CDR3 DNA reads TGCGCCAGCAGCCAACCTCTAGCGGGGGGGAACACCGGGGAGCTGTTTTTT. This encodes CASSQPLAGGNTGELFF.

In its sample, this clone was seen a few times. The chain is built from TRBV7-9 and TRBJ2-5; possibly TRBD1 for D (5 bases). The CDR3 extends over 12 amino acids. From germline, CDR1 is SEHNR and CDR2 FQNEAQ (reference sequence). Trimming shortened V by 10 bases and J by 2 bases, and 11 bases separated the two germline ends. The CDR3 DNA sequence: TGTGCCACCGCGGACAATCAAGAGACCCAGTACTTC. Protein sequence: CATADNQETQYF.

CDR3 in DNA: TGTGCCAGCAGCTTAATGCAGGGGGACCGGAATGAGCAGTTCTTC. This sequence encodes CASSLMQGDRNEQFF. The chain joins TRBV7-3 to TRBJ2-1, with 7 nucleotides matching TRBD1. The V segment lost 1 base and the J segment 7 bases; nucleotides outside the gene matches: 7. CDR1 and CDR2 from the germline V gene are SGHTA and FQGTGA. This CDR3 comprises 15 residues.

The chain employs TRBV3-1 (or the pseudogene TRBV3-2) and TRBJ2-5, with a possible D match to TRBD1 (5 bases). Germline CDR1 is LGHDT and CDR2 is YNNKEL (reference sequence). Deletions cut 4 bases from V and 6 bases from J, with 6 bases between. The CDR3 loop spans 11 amino acids. CDR3 nucleotides: TGTGCCAGCAGCCGACAGCAGACCCAGTACTTC. Translating gives CASSRQQTQYF.

The V gene is TRBV9, the J gene TRBJ2-2; possibly TRBD1 for D (6 bases). This CDR3 has 15 residues. Germline V gene lookup returns CDR1 SGDLS and CDR2 YYNGEE. V dropped 0 bases and J dropped 4 bases, with 10 bases sitting between them. The CDR3 sequence: CASSVVEGGTGELFF. DNA for the CDR3: TGTGCCAGCAGCGTAGTTGAAGGGGGCACCGGGGAGCTGTTTTTT.